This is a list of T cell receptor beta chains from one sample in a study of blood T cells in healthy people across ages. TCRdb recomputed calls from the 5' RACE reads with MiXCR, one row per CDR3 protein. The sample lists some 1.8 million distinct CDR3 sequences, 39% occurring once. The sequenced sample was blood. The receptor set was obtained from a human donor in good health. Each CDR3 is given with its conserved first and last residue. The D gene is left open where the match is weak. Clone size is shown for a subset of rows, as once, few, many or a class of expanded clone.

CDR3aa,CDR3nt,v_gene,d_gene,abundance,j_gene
CASSLAMTSGGPQETQYF,TGTGCCAGCAGCTTAGCGATGACTAGCGGGGGGCCTCAGGAGACCCAGTACTTC,TRBV7-2,TRBD2,few,TRBJ2-5
CASRDLGGSSNYGYTF,TGTGCCAGCAGAGATCTAGGGGGCAGCTCTAACTATGGCTACACCTTC,TRBV6-5,TRBD1,NA,TRBJ1-2
CASSRGGTGNNEQYF,TGCGCCAGCAGCCGAGGGGGGACAGGGAACAACGAGCAGTACTTC,TRBV5-1,TRBD1,few,TRBJ2-7
CASSYMVPSTEAFF,TGTGCCAGCAGCTATATGGTCCCCAGCACTGAAGCTTTCTTT,TRBV7-9,NA,NA,TRBJ1-1
CSVEMAGGAYEQYF,TGCAGCGTTGAAATGGCAGGGGGAGCCTACGAGCAGTACTTC,TRBV29-1,TRBD1,few,TRBJ2-7
CASSPGRGRQVERDGYTF,TGTGCCAGCAGCCCCGGTCGAGGACGCCAAGTGGAAAGGGATGGCTACACCTTC,TRBV11-2,NA,NA,TRBJ1-2
CASTQRAVEAFF,TGTGCCAGTACACAGAGGGCAGTTGAAGCTTTCTTT,TRBV12-3/TRBV12-4,NA,few,TRBJ1-1
CASSLTGGSAFF,TGTGCCAGCAGCTTAACAGGGGGGTCGGCTTTCTTT,TRBV7-2,TRBD1,few,TRBJ1-1
CASSSSGDGYTF,TGTGCCAGCAGCTCCTCAGGGGATGGCTACACCTTC,TRBV7-9,NA,many,TRBJ1-2
CSARKYAGTGPDGYTF,TGCAGTGCTAGGAAGTATGCCGGGACAGGCCCAGATGGCTACACCTTC,TRBV20-1,TRBD1,few,TRBJ1-2
CSVEDLRGDRGKNEQFF,TGCAGCGTTGAAGATCTAAGAGGGGACAGGGGGAAGAATGAGCAGTTCTTC,TRBV29-1,TRBD1,NA,TRBJ2-1
CSARDQRDNQPQHF,TGCAGTGCTAGAGATCAGAGGGACAATCAGCCCCAGCATTTT,TRBV20-1,NA,few,TRBJ1-5
CASSSVETAVHNEQFF,TGTGCCAGCAGCTCGGTCGAGACTGCGGTACACAATGAGCAGTTCTTC,TRBV28,NA,NA,TRBJ2-1
CASRTSGGLTKYNEQFF,TGCGCCAGCAGGACTAGCGGGGGTCTTACCAAATACAATGAGCAGTTCTTC,TRBV5-1,TRBD2,few,TRBJ2-1
CASNRLAGARDTQYF,TGTGCCAGCAACAGACTAGCGGGGGCCCGGGATACGCAGTATTTT,TRBV6-1,TRBD2,once,TRBJ2-3
CAGSQDVGTTSNYGYTF,TGTGCCGGCAGCCAAGACGTAGGGACCACTTCGAACTATGGCTACACCTTC,TRBV4-2,NA,NA,TRBJ1-2
CASSWIEFTEAFF,TGTGCCAGCAGCTGGATAGAGTTCACTGAAGCTTTCTTT,TRBV7-2,NA,NA,TRBJ1-1
CAGSPLGTGSYNEQFF,TGCGCCGGCAGCCCCCTGGGGACAGGGTCCTACAATGAGCAGTTCTTC,TRBV5-1,TRBD1,NA,TRBJ2-1
CASRPSAAKNIQYF,TGTGCCAGCAGGCCATCAGCGGCCAAAAACATTCAGTACTTC,TRBV28,NA,NA,TRBJ2-4
CSARQGARNTEAFF,TGCAGTGCTAGACAGGGGGCGAGGAACACTGAAGCTTTCTTT,TRBV20-1,TRBD1,NA,TRBJ1-1
CSVEGNLLPDTQYF,TGCAGCGTTGAAGGAAACCTACTCCCAGATACGCAGTATTTT,TRBV29-1,NA,NA,TRBJ2-3
CASSHLGQVDSPLHF,TGCGCCAGCAGCCACCTGGGACAGGTGGATTCACCCCTCCACTTT,TRBV4-1,TRBD1,NA,TRBJ1-6
CASSPRQGLYSGANVLTF,TGTGCCAGCAGCCCTAGACAGGGCCTGTACTCTGGGGCCAACGTCCTGACTTTC,TRBV28,TRBD1,NA,TRBJ2-6
CAISEFGSDTQYF,TGTGCCATCAGTGAATTTGGTTCTGATACGCAGTATTTT,TRBV10-3,NA,NA,TRBJ2-3
CASTQQLQNTEAFF,TGTGCCAGCACCCAACAGCTACAGAACACTGAAGCTTTCTTT,TRBV12-3/TRBV12-4,NA,few,TRBJ1-1
CSAYGSTAAKNIQYF,TGCAGCGCCTACGGGAGCACAGCGGCCAAAAACATTCAGTACTTC,TRBV29-1,NA,few,TRBJ2-4
CASSSPFPYEQYF,TGTGCCAGCAGCTCCCCCTTCCCATACGAGCAGTACTTC,TRBV21-1,NA,NA,TRBJ2-7
CASSLVNRVYGYTF,TGTGCCAGCAGCTTAGTCAACAGGGTCTATGGCTACACCTTC,TRBV7-9,NA,few,TRBJ1-2
CANSPLGGTYEQYF,TGTGCCAACAGCCCACTGGGGGGGACCTACGAGCAGTACTTC,TRBV7-9,TRBD2,NA,TRBJ2-7